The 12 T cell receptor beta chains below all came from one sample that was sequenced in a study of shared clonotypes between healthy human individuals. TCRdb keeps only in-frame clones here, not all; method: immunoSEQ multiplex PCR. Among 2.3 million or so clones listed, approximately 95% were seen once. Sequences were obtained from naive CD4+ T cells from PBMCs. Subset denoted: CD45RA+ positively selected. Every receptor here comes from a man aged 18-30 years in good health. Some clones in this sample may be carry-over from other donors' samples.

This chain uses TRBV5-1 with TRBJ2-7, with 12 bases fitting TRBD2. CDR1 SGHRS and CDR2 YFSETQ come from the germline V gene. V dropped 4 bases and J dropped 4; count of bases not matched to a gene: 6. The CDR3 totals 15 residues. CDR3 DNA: TGCGCCAGCAGCGAGCTAGCGGGAGGGCCGTACGAGCAGTACTTC. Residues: CASSELAGGPYEQYF.

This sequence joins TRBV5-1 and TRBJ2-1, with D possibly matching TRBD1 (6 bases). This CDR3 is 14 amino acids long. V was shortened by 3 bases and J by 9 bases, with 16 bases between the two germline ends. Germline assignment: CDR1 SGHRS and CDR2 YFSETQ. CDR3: CASSSNNGQSEQFF. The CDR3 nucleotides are TGCGCCAGCAGCTCAAACAACGGACAGAGTGAGCAGTTCTTC.

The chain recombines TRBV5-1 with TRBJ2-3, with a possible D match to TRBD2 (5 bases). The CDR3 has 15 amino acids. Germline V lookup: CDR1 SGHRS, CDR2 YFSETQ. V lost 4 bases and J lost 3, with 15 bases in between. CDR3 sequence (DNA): TGCGCCAGCAGCCCCGGGAATCCTGGTACAGATACGCAGTATTTT. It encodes CASSPGNPGTDTQYF.

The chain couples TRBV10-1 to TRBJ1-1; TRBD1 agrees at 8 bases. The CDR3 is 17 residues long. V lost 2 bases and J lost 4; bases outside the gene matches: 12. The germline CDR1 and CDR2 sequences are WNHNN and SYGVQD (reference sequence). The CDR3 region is CASSENDRGLGSTEAFF. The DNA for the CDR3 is TGCGCCAGCAGTGAGAATGACAGGGGCCTAGGATCCACTGAAGCTTTCTTT.

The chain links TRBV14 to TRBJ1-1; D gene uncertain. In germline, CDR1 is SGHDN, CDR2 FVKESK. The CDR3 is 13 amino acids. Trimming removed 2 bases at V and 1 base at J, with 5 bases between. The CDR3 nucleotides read TGTGCCAGCAGCCAATATAAGAACACTGAAGCTTTCTTT. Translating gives CASSQYKNTEAFF.

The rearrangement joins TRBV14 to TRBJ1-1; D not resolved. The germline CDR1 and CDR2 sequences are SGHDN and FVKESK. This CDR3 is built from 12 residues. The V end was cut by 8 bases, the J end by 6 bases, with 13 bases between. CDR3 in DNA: TGTGCCAGCGGGTGGACGGGCGCTGAAGCTTTCTTT. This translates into CASGWTGAEAFF.

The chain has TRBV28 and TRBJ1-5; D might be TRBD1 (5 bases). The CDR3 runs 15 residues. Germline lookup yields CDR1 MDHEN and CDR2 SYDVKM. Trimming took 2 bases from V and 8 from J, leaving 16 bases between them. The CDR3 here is CASSLPAQGSKPQHF. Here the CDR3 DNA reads TGTGCCAGCAGTTTACCGGCTCAGGGCTCGAAGCCCCAGCATTTT.

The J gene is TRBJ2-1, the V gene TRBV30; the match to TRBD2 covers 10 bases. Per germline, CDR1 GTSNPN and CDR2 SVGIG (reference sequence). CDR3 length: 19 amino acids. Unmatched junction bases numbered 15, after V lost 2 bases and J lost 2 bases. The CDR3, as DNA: TGTGCCTGGAGTCCATTGGGGGGCCTGAGCGGGAGGGCCTACAATGAGCAGTTCTTC. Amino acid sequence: CAWSPLGGLSGRAYNEQFF.

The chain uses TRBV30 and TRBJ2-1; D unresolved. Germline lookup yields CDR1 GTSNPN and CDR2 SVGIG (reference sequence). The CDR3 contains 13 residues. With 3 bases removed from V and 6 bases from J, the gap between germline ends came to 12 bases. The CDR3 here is CAWSPLLGNEQFF. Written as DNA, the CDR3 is TGTGCCTGGAGCCCCCTTTTAGGCAATGAGCAGTTCTTC.

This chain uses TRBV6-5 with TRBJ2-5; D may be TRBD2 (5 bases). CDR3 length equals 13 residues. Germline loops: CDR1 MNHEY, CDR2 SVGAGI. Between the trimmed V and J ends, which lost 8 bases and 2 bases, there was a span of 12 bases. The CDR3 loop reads CASGRQRQETQYF. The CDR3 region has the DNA TGTGCCAGCGGACGGCAGCGGCAAGAGACCCAGTACTTC.

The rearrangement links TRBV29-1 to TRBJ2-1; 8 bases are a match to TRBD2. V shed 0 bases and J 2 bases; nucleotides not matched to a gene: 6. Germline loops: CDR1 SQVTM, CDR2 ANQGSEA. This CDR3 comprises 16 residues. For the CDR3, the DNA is TGCAGCGTTGAAGAAGGAGCGGGAGCGACCTACAATGAGCAGTTCTTC. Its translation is CSVEEGAGATYNEQFF.

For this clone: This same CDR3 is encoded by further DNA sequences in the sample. As DNA, the CDR3 is TGTGCCAGCCGACTGTACTCTGGAAACACCATATATTTT. As protein: CASRLYSGNTIYF. The genes are TRBV28 and TRBJ1-3, with no clear D. The CDR3 spans 13 residues. Germline lookup yields CDR1 MDHEN and CDR2 SYDVKM. V lost 8 bases and J 0 bases, leaving 8 bases between the germline ends.